A single T cell receptor (beta chain) is shown here with its context. Antigen unknown. The record originates from a study of cytomegalovirus exposure and HLA in healthy donors. Study at large: Of more than 350 genotyped donors, around 84% clustered with self-reported Caucasian donors.

This PCR relied on a set of 60 Vbeta primers and 13 Jbeta primers. Here immunoSEQ multiplex PCR was the method, and the copy in TCRdb shows in-frame clones only, minus some. The sample carries 100,000 to 150,000 clones, 70% to 80% recorded once. Study findings and constraints: HLA alleles showed associations with around 15,000 TCR beta sequences in a later analysis, at a 0.05 false discovery rate.

What was sequenced was PBMCs. This receptor was taken from a man aged 25-45 years in good health and CMV-seronegative.

The CDR3 reads CASSLAGARYEQYF. The CDR3 DNA reads TGCGCCAGCAGCTTGGCTGGGGCGAGATACGAGCAGTACTTC. The chain is built from TRBV5-1 and TRBJ2-5; tentative D call: TRBD1 (5 bases). Gene TRBJ2-7 matches the end of the DNA better, so the J call may be wrong. The CDR3 spans 14 residues. The germline V gene encodes CDR1 SGHRS and CDR2 YFSETQ.